The sequence of this T cell receptor beta chain was determined in a study of cytomegalovirus exposure and HLA in healthy donors. The study, taken as a whole, reports: Accurate predictions that matched the HLA-A and HLA-B alleles of most subjects were reportedly made from TCR beta sequences.

The CDR3 contains 13 residues. The germline gives CDR1 SGDLS, CDR2 YYNGEE. Worth noting for this clone: Its specificity is unknown. The junction shows a germline mismatch at one end, possibly a read error.

Primers for the PCR totalled 60 Vbeta and 13 Jbeta. The method was immunoSEQ multiplex PCR; TCRdb's version includes in-frame clones alone and lacks a portion of them. The sample yields 150,000 or so clones, about 80% seen once. The V call is TRBV9, the J call TRBJ1-5; D gene ambiguous. This clonotype was obtained from a man between 25 and 39 years old in good health and CMV-seronegative. Sequencing used PBMCs. The DNA for the CDR3 is TGTGCCGGCAGCGTGAACACCAAGCAGCCCCAGCATTTT. Residues: CAGSVNTKQPQHF.